Shown below are 8 T cell receptor beta chains from a single sample sequenced in a study of cytomegalovirus exposure and HLA in healthy donors. TCRdb's copy holds only in-frame clones and misses some; the assay was immunoSEQ multiplex PCR. The profile shows around 60,000 clones, 90% to 95% of them singletons. The sequenced sample consisted of PBMCs. Receptors were obtained from a woman in her late teens or twenties in good health and CMV-seropositive.

The V call is TRBV11-3, the J call TRBJ2-1, with TRBD2 identical over 12 bases. Trimming at V came to 5 bases and at J to 8 bases, leaving 7 bases not matched to a gene. The CDR3 has 15 amino acids. The germline gives CDR1 SGHNT, CDR2 YENEEA. The CDR3 sequence: CASSASSGRAYEQFF. The CDR3 bases are TGTGCCAGCAGCGCCTCTAGCGGGAGGGCCTATGAGCAGTTCTTC.

The rearrangement links TRBV11-2 to TRBJ2-3, with D unresolved. The CDR3 loop spans 14 amino acids. Trimming took 0 bases from V and 3 from J, leaving 7 bases between them. The germline CDR1 and CDR2 sequences are SGHAT and FQNNGV. This chain's CDR3 is CASSLDPETDTQYF. The DNA for the CDR3 is TGTGCCAGCAGCTTAGATCCAGAAACAGATACGCAGTATTTT.

The chain carries TRBV2 and TRBJ2-1; TRBD1 aligns across 9 bases. This CDR3 has 16 residues. The germline V gene encodes CDR1 SNHLY and CDR2 FYNNEI. Unmatched junction bases numbered 12, after V lost 4 bases and J lost 8 bases. CDR3 residues: CASSGGQGEKLYEQFF. CDR3 DNA sequence: TGTGCCAGCAGTGGGGGACAGGGAGAGAAGTTATATGAGCAGTTCTTC.

V usage is TRBV5-1 and J usage is TRBJ2-5; 9 positions match TRBD2. The V gene's germline CDR1 is SGHRS and CDR2 YFSETQ. V gave up 4 bases and J gave up 0 bases; unmatched junction bases: 7. The CDR3 loop spans 16 amino acids. CDR3 amino acids: CASSPRLAAYQETQYF. In DNA form, the CDR3 reads TGCGCCAGCAGCCCCAGACTAGCGGCGTACCAAGAGACCCAGTACTTC. The full variable domain, in which reference TRBV5-1 and TRBJ2-5 provide the parts outside the CDR3, is KAGVTQTPRYLIKTRGQQVTLSCSPISGHRSVSWYQQTPGQGLQFLFEYFSETQRNKGNFPGRFSGRQFSNSRSEMNVSTLELGDSALYLCASSPRLAAYQETQYFGPGTRLLVL.

This chain uses TRBV13 with TRBJ1-3; TRBD1 matches at 8 bases. CDR1 is PRHDT and CDR2 is FYEKMQ in the germline V gene (reference sequence). The CDR3 is made up of 15 amino acids. Germline trimming cut 5 bases from V and 2 bases from J; bases unmatched to any gene: 5. The CDR3 region is CASSPSQGAGNTIYF. In nucleotides, the CDR3 is TGTGCCAGCAGCCCCTCACAGGGGGCTGGAAACACCATATATTTT.

The chain links TRBV5-6 to TRBJ2-2, with a possible D match to TRBD1 (5 bases). This CDR3 spans 15 amino acids. Germline loops: CDR1 SGHDT, CDR2 YYEEEE. V gave up 1 base and J gave up 5 bases, with 12 bases separating them. CDR3 loop: CASSLKAGKTGELFF. The CDR3 region has the DNA TGTGCCAGCAGCTTGAAGGCAGGGAAAACCGGGGAGCTGTTTTTT.

The chain links TRBV11-1 to TRBJ2-7; D is unresolved. Germline CDR1 and CDR2: SGHAT and FQDESV (reference sequence). The CDR3 runs to 13 residues. The V gene lost 5 bases and the J gene lost 2 bases, with 10 bases spanning the gap. CDR3 DNA: TGTGCCAGCAGCGGGCAGAAGCCCTACGAGCAGTACTTC. Amino acid sequence: CASSGQKPYEQYF.

The chain has TRBV7-3 and TRBJ2-4, with TRBD1 matching over 7 bases. The CDR3 length is 14 residues. V shed 2 bases, J shed 9 bases, and the junction held 7 bases outside the gene matches. Germline V CDR1 and CDR2: SGHTA, FQGTGA. Written as DNA, the CDR3 is TGTGCCAGCAGCTTAGCAGGGGGACCTAGCATTCAGTACTTC. Residues: CASSLAGGPSIQYF.